These 28 T cell receptor beta chains share one sample of origin, sequenced in a study of Ad26.COV2.S vaccination and SARS-CoV-2 variants. Measured with immunoSEQ multiplex PCR; TCRdb has only the in-frame clones, and not every one. Of almost 400,000 clones detected, 89% appear once; the ten largest clones hold around 2%. Treatment meaning: 19 received Ad26.COV2.S at low or high dose, single or two shots; about five received placebo; per-sample allocation not given. All samples were drawn on day 63, counting from the first vaccine or placebo injection. Sequenced material: peripheral blood, taken in a trial of Ad26.COV2.S vaccine versus placebo. These receptors all come from a person aged 18-65 years who received the Ad26.COV2.S COVID-19 vaccine or a placebo.

The rearrangement links TRBV29-1 to TRBJ2-1; 16 nucleotides match TRBD2. J gave up 7 bases and V 6 bases, and 12 bases lay outside the gene matches. The CDR3 sequence is 17 residues long. Germline V gene sequence: CDR1 SQVTM, CDR2 ANQGSEA. The CDR3 DNA reads as TGCAGCGTCAAATCGGGACTAGCGGGAGGGCCGGGGAATGAGCAGTTCTTC. This encodes CSVKSGLAGGPGNEQFF.

Remarks on this clone: Different DNA sequences within this sample yield the same CDR3. This chain uses TRBV7-9 with TRBJ1-5; D is undetermined. The germline V gene encodes CDR1 SEHNR and CDR2 FQNEAQ (reference sequence). This CDR3 spans 14 amino acids. V was cut by 1 base and J by 4 bases, with 8 bases left in between. The CDR3: CASSLGTGNQPQHF. The CDR3, as DNA: TGTGCCAGCAGCTTAGGGACGGGAAATCAGCCCCAGCATTTT.

This rearrangement joins TRBV27 to TRBJ2-7; D possibly uses TRBD1 or TRBD2 (6 bases each). Between the trimmed V and J ends, which lost 3 bases and 2 bases, there was a span of 14 bases. Germline V gene data show CDR1 as MNHEY and CDR2 as SMNVEV (reference sequence). This CDR3 contains 15 residues. The DNA of the CDR3 is TGTGCCAGCAGTTTGGTGGGGGGCGCTGCCTACGAGCAGTACTTC. Translating it yields CASSLVGGAAYEQYF.

J is TRBJ2-3 and V is TRBV5-8; weak D call: TRBD1 (7 bases). V shed 0 bases and J shed 11 bases, with 22 bases lying between them. Germline V gives CDR1 SGHTS, CDR2 YDEGEE. The CDR3 contains 16 residues. The CDR3 bases are TGTGCCAGCAGCTTGGGACAGGGAGGTATCACAGAAGGGCAGTATTTT. Translation: CASSLGQGGITEGQYF.

The chain uses TRBV4-1 and TRBJ1-2, with D possibly matching TRBD1 (6 bases). Germline V gene lookup returns CDR1 MGHRA and CDR2 YSYEKL. The CDR3 sequence is 16 residues long. V was clipped by 3 bases and J by 2 bases, with 16 bases between them. CDR3 loop: CASSHIMVGGNYGYTF. CDR3 coding DNA: TGCGCCAGCAGCCATATAATGGTGGGGGGCAACTATGGCTACACCTTC.

The rearrangement links TRBV6-9 to TRBJ2-7, with 7 positions matching TRBD1. Germline-derived CDR1 and CDR2 are MNHGY and SVAAGI. The CDR3 covers 13 residues. With 6 bases clipped from V and 0 bases from J, the junction kept 2 bases outside the gene matches. This CDR3 is CASRTGHSYEQYF. The CDR3 nucleotides read TGTGCCAGCAGGACAGGGCACTCCTACGAGCAGTACTTC.

The V and J genes are TRBV6-1 and TRBJ2-5; no reliable D call. The CDR3 is made up of 12 amino acids. Trimming took 0 bases from V and 5 from J, leaving 4 bases between them. Germline assignment: CDR1 MNHNS and CDR2 SASEGT. The chain's CDR3 is CASSEARETQYF. As DNA, the CDR3 is TGTGCCAGCAGTGAAGCGCGGGAGACCCAGTACTTC.

The V and J genes are TRBV10-2 and TRBJ1-1; D call uncertain. Trimming pared 4 bases from V and 3 bases from J, leaving 9 bases between. There are 13 residues in the CDR3. Germline loops: CDR1 WSHSY, CDR2 SAAADI. For the CDR3, the DNA is TGCGCCAGCAGTGGGGCGGTGTACACTGAAGCTTTCTTT. It codes for CASSGAVYTEAFF.

The chain is built from TRBV29-1 and TRBJ2-4, with 8 bases lining up with TRBD1. The CDR3 runs to 13 residues. Germline values: CDR1 SQVTM, CDR2 ANQGSEA. The V segment lost 6 bases and the J segment 6 bases; nucleotides outside the gene matches: 7. CDR3 DNA sequence: TGCAGCGTAGACCCAGGGACAGGAAACATTCAGTACTTC. As protein: CSVDPGTGNIQYF.

The V call is TRBV28, the J call TRBJ2-1; TRBD2 might be the D (6 bases). With 5 bases removed from V and 4 bases from J, the gap between germline ends came to 15 bases. The length of the CDR3 is 15 residues. Germline assignment: CDR1 MDHEN and CDR2 SYDVKM. In DNA form, the CDR3 reads TGTGCCAGCAGTCCCCCGGGGGTCGGTTACAATGAGCAGTTCTTC. It encodes CASSPPGVGYNEQFF.

This chain joins TRBV18 and TRBJ1-1; D uncertain. This CDR3 comprises 13 residues. Germline V lookup: CDR1 KGHSH, CDR2 LQKENI. V gave up 2 bases and J gave up 4 bases, with 8 bases separating them. The CDR3 loop is CASSPREITEAFF. As DNA, the CDR3 is TGTGCCAGCTCACCAAGGGAAATCACTGAAGCTTTCTTT.

The rearrangement links TRBV19 to TRBJ2-2; D tentatively reads TRBD1 or TRBD2 (6 bases each). Trimming cost V 6 bases and J 1 base, with 12 bases left between them. CDR1 and CDR2 (germline): LNHDA, SQIVND (reference sequence). This CDR3 comprises 15 residues. The CDR3 sequence: CASRRGAGNTGELFF. CDR3 nucleotide sequence: TGTGCCAGTAGGAGGGGGGCGGGGAACACCGGGGAGCTGTTTTTT.

V gene TRBV6-2 or TRBV6-3 combines with J gene TRBJ1-1, with 9 nucleotides matching TRBD1. This CDR3 has 14 residues. Looked up from germline, CDR1 is MNHEY and CDR2 is SVGEGT. V trimming: 1 base; J trimming: 5 bases; junction bases outside the gene matches: 2. CDR3 DNA: TGTGCCAGCAGTTACTGGGACAGGGAGACTGAAGCTTTCTTT. Amino acid sequence: CASSYWDRETEAFF.

The chain has TRBV19 and TRBJ1-6; possibly TRBD1 for D (6 bases). The CDR3 contains 13 residues. Looked up from germline, CDR1 is LNHDA and CDR2 is SQIVND (reference sequence). The V and J ends lost 7 bases and 9 bases respectively, with 13 bases between them. CDR3 nucleotides: TGTGCCAGTACAAACAGGGTGGGTTCACCCCTCCACTTT. This encodes CASTNRVGSPLHF. The full variable domain, completed using reference TRBV19 and TRBJ1-6, is DGGITQSPKYLFRKEGQNVTLSCEQNLNHDAMYWYRQDPGQGLRLIYYSQIVNDFQKGDIAEGYSVSREKKESFPLTVTSAQKNPTAFYLCASTNRVGSPLHFGNGTRLTVT.

This clone has a single count. The rearrangement links TRBV27 to TRBJ1-1, with D perhaps matching TRBD1 (6 bases). The CDR3 contains 15 residues. CDR1 and CDR2 from the germline V gene are MNHEY and SMNVEV (reference sequence). V was cut by 2 bases and J by 3 bases, with 13 bases left in between. For the CDR3, the DNA is TGTGCCAGCAGTTTAAGTACAGGGCGTTACACTGAAGCTTTCTTT. Residues: CASSLSTGRYTEAFF.

The chain has TRBV5-4 and TRBJ2-2; TRBD2 is a possible D gene (6 bases). CDR1 is SGHNT and CDR2 is YYREEE in the germline V gene (reference sequence). The CDR3 loop spans 17 amino acids. V lost 4 bases to trimming and J lost 0 bases, with 16 bases between them. The CDR3 here is CASSTHTGLANTGELFF. The CDR3 DNA sequence: TGTGCCAGCAGCACACATACGGGACTTGCGAACACCGGGGAGCTGTTTTTT.

The rearrangement links TRBV6-1 to TRBJ2-7, with D possibly TRBD2 on 6 matching bases. The CDR3 is 16 amino acids. Trimming removed 0 bases at V and 0 bases at J, with 12 bases between. Per germline, CDR1 MNHNS and CDR2 SASEGT. This CDR3 reads CASSEAFSGSSYEQYF. As DNA, the CDR3 is TGTGCCAGCAGTGAAGCGTTTAGCGGTTCCTCCTACGAGCAGTACTTC.

The chain combines TRBV5-1 with TRBJ2-3; 14 nucleotides agree with TRBD2. There are 14 residues in the CDR3. J lost 6 bases, V lost 5 bases, and 2 bases had no gene match. Germline-derived CDR1 and CDR2 are SGHRS and YFSETQ. The CDR3 here is CASRGLAGEDTQYF. DNA for the CDR3: TGCGCCAGCAGGGGACTAGCGGGAGAGGATACGCAGTATTTT.

The chain recombines TRBV19 with TRBJ2-1; 8 bases fit TRBD2. CDR3 length: 14 residues. Germline V gene lookup returns CDR1 LNHDA and CDR2 SQIVND (reference sequence). Trimming removed 4 bases from V and 4 bases from J; junction bases left unmatched: 3. CDR3 nucleotide sequence: TGTGCCAGTAGTACCGGGACTAGGTACAATGAGCAGTTCTTC. Translating it yields CASSTGTRYNEQFF.

About this clone itself: Different DNA sequences within this sample yield the same CDR3. The V and J genes are TRBV27 and TRBJ2-7, with TRBD2 identical over 9 bases. Germline V lookup: CDR1 MNHEY, CDR2 SMNVEV (reference sequence). The CDR3 spans 14 residues. V gave up 6 bases and J gave up 4 bases; unmatched junction bases: 7. The CDR3 loop reads CASSLAGVGYEQYF. Here the CDR3 DNA reads TGTGCCAGCAGCTTAGCGGGAGTAGGGTACGAGCAGTACTTC.

This clone is a singleton in its sample. The V and J genes are TRBV28 and TRBJ2-7; TRBD2 matches at 10 bases. With 5 bases clipped from V and 2 bases from J, the junction kept 3 bases outside the gene matches. From germline, CDR1 is MDHEN and CDR2 SYDVKM. This CDR3 region has 14 residues. DNA for the CDR3: TGTGCCAGCAGTGGAGCGGGAGGGACCTACGAGCAGTACTTC. Protein: CASSGAGGTYEQYF.

The V call is TRBV19, the J call TRBJ2-1; D call uncertain. CDR3 size: 12 residues. Germline V lookup: CDR1 LNHDA, CDR2 SQIVND (reference sequence). V lost 4 bases and J lost 6, with 7 bases in between. The CDR3 here is CASSRRGNEQFF. The DNA for the CDR3 is TGTGCCAGTAGTAGGAGAGGCAATGAGCAGTTCTTC.

This clone came up once. The chain has TRBV9 and TRBJ1-6, with D possibly matching TRBD1 (5 bases). The V end lost 4 bases, the J end lost 12 bases, and 20 bases lay between the germline ends. Germline assignment: CDR1 SGDLS and CDR2 YYNGEE. The CDR3 totals 15 residues. This chain's CDR3 is CASSSLRDGVQPLHF. CDR3 in DNA: TGTGCCAGCAGCTCCCTCCGGGACGGAGTTCAACCCCTCCACTTT.

The chain couples TRBV9 to TRBJ2-3; the match to TRBD2 covers 7 bases. CDR1 is SGDLS, CDR2 YYNGEE, per germline. The junction had 10 bases not matched to a gene; V was cut back by 7 bases and J by 2 bases. CDR3 size: 15 residues. This CDR3 is CASFPGGGPTDTQYF. In DNA form, the CDR3 reads TGTGCCAGCTTTCCTGGGGGGGGACCCACAGATACGCAGTATTTT. Filled out from reference TRBV9 and TRBJ2-3, the complete variable domain reads DSGVTQTPKHLITATGQRVTLRCSPRSGDLSVYWYQQSLDQGLQFLIQYYNGEERAKGNILERFSAQQFPDLHSELNLSSLELGDSALYFCASFPGGGPTDTQYFGPGTRLTVL.

This chain connects TRBV5-1 to TRBJ2-5, with TRBD2 identical over 8 bases. V trimming: 4 bases; J trimming: 9 bases; junction bases outside the gene matches: 11. The CDR3 has 14 residues. CDR1 is SGHRS, CDR2 YFSETQ, per germline. CDR3: CASSPTSGGGAQYF. The CDR3 region has the DNA TGCGCCAGCAGCCCTACTAGCGGCGGCGGGGCCCAGTACTTC. The full variable domain, with the rest looked up from reference TRBV5-1 and TRBJ2-5, is KAGVTQTPRYLIKTRGQQVTLSCSPISGHRSVSWYQQTPGQGLQFLFEYFSETQRNKGNFPGRFSGRQFSNSRSEMNVSTLELGDSALYLCASSPTSGGGAQYFGPGTRLLVL.

The chain has TRBV7-9 and TRBJ2-1; TRBD2 agrees at 7 bases. Germline CDR1 reads SEHNR; CDR2 reads FQNEAQ (reference sequence). The CDR3 consists of 15 residues. Trimming at V came to 5 bases and at J to 0 bases, leaving 4 bases not matched to a gene. CDR3 DNA: TGTGCCAGCAGCAATAGCGGGTACTCCTACAATGAGCAGTTCTTC. It yields the protein CASSNSGYSYNEQFF.

The chain joins TRBV12-3 or TRBV12-4 to TRBJ2-7; D uncertain. CDR3 size: 13 residues. With 3 bases removed from V and 1 base from J, the gap between germline ends came to 7 bases. CDR3 in DNA: TGTGCCAGCAGTTTTCAATCTTCCTACGAGCAGTACTTC. As protein: CASSFQSSYEQYF.

The chain carries TRBV27 and TRBJ1-1, with D unclear. The V end lost 0 bases, the J end lost 10 bases, and 12 bases lay between the germline ends. The CDR3 is 13 amino acids. The germline V gene encodes CDR1 MNHEY and CDR2 SMNVEV (reference sequence). The CDR3: CASSLSVAATAFF. For the CDR3, the DNA is TGTGCCAGCAGTTTATCGGTGGCAGCGACAGCTTTCTTT.